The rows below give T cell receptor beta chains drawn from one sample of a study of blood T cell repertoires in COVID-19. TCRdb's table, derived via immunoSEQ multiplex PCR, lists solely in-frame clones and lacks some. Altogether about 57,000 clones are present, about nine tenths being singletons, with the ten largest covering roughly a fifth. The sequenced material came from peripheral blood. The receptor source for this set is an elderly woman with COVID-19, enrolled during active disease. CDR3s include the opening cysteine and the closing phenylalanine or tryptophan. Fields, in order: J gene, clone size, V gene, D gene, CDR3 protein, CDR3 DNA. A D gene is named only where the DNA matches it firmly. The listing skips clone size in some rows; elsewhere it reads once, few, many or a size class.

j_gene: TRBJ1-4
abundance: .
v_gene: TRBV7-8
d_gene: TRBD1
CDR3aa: CASSQRQGVGGGEKLFF
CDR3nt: TGTGCCAGCAGCCAAAGGCAGGGGGTGGGAGGCGGTGAAAAACTGTTTTTT

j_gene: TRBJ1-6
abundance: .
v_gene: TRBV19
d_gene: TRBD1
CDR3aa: CASSLQGNGHLHF
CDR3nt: TGTGCCAGTAGTCTACAGGGGAATGGTCACCTCCACTTT

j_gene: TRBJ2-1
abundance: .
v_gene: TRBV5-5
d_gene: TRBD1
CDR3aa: CASSGPGTGGTNEQFF
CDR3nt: TGTGCCAGCAGCGGACCCGGGACAGGGGGGACCAATGAGCAGTTCTTC

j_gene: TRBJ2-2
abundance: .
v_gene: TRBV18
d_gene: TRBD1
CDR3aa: CASSPDRGRGELFF
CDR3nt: TGTGCCAGCTCACCCGACAGGGGTCGCGGGGAGCTGTTTTTT

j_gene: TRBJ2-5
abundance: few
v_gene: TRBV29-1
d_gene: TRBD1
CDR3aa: CSVEFTRDRGLRETQYF
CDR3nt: TGCAGCGTTGAATTTACCCGGGACAGGGGGCTGAGGGAGACCCAGTACTTC

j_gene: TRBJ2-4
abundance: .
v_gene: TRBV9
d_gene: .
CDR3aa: CASSVALGAQGENIQYF
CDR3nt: TGTGCCAGCAGCGTAGCTCTTGGGGCACAAGGTGAAAACATTCAGTACTTC

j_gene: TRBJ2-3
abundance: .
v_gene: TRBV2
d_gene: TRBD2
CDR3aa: CASSDGVAGGATQYF
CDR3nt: TGTGCCAGCAGTGATGGAGTAGCGGGGGGTGCTACGCAGTATTTT

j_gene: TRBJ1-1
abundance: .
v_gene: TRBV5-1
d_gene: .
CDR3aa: CASSLASGLMNTEAFF
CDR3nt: TGCGCCAGCAGCTTGGCGTCGGGACTAATGAACACTGAAGCTTTCTTT

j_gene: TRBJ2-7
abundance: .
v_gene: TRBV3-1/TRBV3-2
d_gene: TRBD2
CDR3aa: CASSQKAGALYEQYF
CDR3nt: TGTGCCAGCAGCCAAAAAGCGGGGGCCCTTTACGAGCAGTACTTC

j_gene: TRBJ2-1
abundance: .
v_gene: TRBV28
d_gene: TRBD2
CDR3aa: CASSWGLAGARREFF
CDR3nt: TGTGCCAGCAGCTGGGGACTAGCGGGGGCCCGCCGCGAGTTCTTC

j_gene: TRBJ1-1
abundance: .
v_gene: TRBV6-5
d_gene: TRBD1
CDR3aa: CASTKTGAEAFF
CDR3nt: TGTGCCAGCACCAAGACAGGGGCTGAAGCTTTCTTT

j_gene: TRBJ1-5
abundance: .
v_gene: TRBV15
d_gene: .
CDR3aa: CATSPNSNQPQHF
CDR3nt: TGTGCCACCAGCCCAAATAGCAATCAGCCCCAGCATTTT

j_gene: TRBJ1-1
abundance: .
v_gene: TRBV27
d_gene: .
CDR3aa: CASSFYRENTEAFF
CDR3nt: TGTGCCAGCAGTTTTTACAGAGAGAACACTGAAGCTTTCTTT

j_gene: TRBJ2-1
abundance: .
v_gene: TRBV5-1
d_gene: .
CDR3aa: CASSFDGSEQFF
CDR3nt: TGCGCCAGCAGCTTCGACGGGAGTGAGCAGTTCTTC

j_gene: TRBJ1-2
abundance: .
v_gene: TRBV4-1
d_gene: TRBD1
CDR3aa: CASSQEQGQGHGYTF
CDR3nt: TGCGCCAGCAGCCAAGAGCAAGGACAGGGACATGGCTACACCTTC

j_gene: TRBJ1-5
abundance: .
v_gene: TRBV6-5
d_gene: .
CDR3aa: CASSPSGGSNQPQHF
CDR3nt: TGTGCCAGCAGTCCCTCGGGGGGGTCAAATCAGCCCCAGCATTTT

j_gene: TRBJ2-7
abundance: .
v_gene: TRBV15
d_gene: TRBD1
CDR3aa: CATSRDIRTGWYEQYF
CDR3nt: TGTGCCACCAGCAGAGATATCAGGACAGGGTGGTACGAGCAGTACTTC

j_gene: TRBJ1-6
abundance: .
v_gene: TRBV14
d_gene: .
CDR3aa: CASSQVRGGSPLHF
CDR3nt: TGTGCCAGCAGCCAAGTAAGAGGAGGGTCACCCCTCCACTTT

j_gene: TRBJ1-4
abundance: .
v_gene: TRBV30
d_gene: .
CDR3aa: CAWGRGPNEKLFF
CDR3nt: TGTGCCTGGGGGAGAGGTCCTAATGAAAAACTGTTTTTT

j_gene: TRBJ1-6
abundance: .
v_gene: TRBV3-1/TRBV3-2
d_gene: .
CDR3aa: CASSQSSYNSPLHF
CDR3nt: TGTGCCAGCAGCCAGAGCTCCTATAATTCACCCCTCCACTTT

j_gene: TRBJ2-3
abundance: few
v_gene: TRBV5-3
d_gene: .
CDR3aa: CARSSRGDTQYF
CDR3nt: TGTGCCAGAAGCAGTAGGGGGGATACGCAGTATTTT

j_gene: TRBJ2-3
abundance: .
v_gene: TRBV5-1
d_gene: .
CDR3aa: CASADGKGGSTDTQYF
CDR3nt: TGCGCCAGCGCCGACGGAAAAGGGGGTAGCACAGATACGCAGTATTTT

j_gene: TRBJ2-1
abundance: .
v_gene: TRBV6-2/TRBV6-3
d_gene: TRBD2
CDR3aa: CASSLAFSGGAGEQFF
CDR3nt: TGTGCCAGCAGTCTAGCCTTTAGCGGGGGGGCGGGTGAGCAGTTCTTC

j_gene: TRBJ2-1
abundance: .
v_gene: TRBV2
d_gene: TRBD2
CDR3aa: CASSLKRGGVNEQFF
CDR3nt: TGTGCCAGCAGTTTGAAGCGGGGGGGTGTGAATGAGCAGTTCTTC

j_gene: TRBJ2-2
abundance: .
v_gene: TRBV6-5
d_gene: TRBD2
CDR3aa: CASTRAGLGTGELFF
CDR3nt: TGTGCCAGCACCCGAGCGGGGTTGGGCACCGGGGAGCTGTTTTTT

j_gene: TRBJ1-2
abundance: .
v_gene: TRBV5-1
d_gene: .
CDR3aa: CASSWRGAGISGYTF
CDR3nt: TGCGCCAGCAGCTGGAGGGGTGCGGGTATCTCTGGCTACACCTTC

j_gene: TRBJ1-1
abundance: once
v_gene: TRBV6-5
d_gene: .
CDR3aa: CATEPRIYTEAFF
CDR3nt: TGTGCCACCGAGCCCAGGATTTACACTGAAGCTTTCTTT

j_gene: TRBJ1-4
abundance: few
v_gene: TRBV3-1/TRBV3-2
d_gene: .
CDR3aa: CASSQRDEKLFF
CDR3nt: TGTGCCAGCAGCCAGAGGGATGAAAAACTGTTTTTT

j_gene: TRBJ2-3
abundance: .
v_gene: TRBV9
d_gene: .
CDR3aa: CASSVAVNSGGTDTQYF
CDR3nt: TGTGCCAGCAGCGTAGCGGTGAATAGCGGAGGGACAGATACGCAGTATTTT

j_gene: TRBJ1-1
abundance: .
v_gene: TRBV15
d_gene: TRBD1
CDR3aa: CATSRPPGQGYTEAFF
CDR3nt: TGTGCCACCAGCAGACCCCCGGGACAGGGCTACACTGAAGCTTTCTTT

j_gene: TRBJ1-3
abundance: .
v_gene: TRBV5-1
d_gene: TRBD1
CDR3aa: CASSSGGARDTIYF
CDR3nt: TGCGCCAGCAGCTCAGGGGGCGCTCGGGACACCATATATTTT

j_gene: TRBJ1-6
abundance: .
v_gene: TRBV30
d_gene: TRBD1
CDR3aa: CALDRDDSPLHF
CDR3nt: TGTGCCCTCGACAGGGACGATTCACCCCTCCACTTT

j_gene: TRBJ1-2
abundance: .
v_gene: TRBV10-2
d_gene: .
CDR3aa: CASSGAGLGDYGYTF
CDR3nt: TGCGCCAGCAGTGGAGCGGGCCTCGGGGACTATGGCTACACCTTC

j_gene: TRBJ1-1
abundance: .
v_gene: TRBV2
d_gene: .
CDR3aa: CASSEGGVFGMNTEAFF
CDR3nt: TGTGCCAGCAGTGAGGGAGGGGTGTTCGGAATGAACACTGAAGCTTTCTTT

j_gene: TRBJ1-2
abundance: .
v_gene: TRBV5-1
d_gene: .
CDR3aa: CASSLVSVTTYGYTF
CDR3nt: TGCGCCAGCAGCTTGGTTTCCGTCACAACCTATGGCTACACCTTC

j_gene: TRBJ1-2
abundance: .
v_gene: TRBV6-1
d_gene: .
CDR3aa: CASSELGFSSNGYTF
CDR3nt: TGTGCCAGCAGTGAACTAGGTTTCTCGTCGAACGGCTACACCTTC

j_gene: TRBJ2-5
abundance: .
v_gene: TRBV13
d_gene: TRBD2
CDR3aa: CASSLGLAGETQYF
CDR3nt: TGTGCCAGCAGCCTAGGACTAGCGGGGGAGACCCAGTACTTC

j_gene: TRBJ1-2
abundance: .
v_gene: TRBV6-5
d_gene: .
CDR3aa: CASSYGGSGYTF
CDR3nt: TGTGCCAGCAGTTACGGGGGGAGTGGCTACACCTTC

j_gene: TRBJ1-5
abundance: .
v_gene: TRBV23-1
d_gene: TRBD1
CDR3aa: CASSQSAVGQVSGQPQHF
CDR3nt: TGCGCCAGCAGTCAATCAGCCGTCGGACAGGTTTCTGGGCAGCCCCAGCATTTT

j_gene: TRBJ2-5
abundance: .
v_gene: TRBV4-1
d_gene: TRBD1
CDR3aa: CASSQFLTGDEFQETQYF
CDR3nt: TGCGCCAGCAGCCAATTCCTGACAGGGGACGAATTTCAAGAGACCCAGTACTTC

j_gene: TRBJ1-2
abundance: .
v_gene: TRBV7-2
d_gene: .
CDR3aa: CASSPVGGAGYGYTF
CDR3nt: TGTGCCAGCAGCCCAGTGGGGGGGGCAGGGTATGGCTACACCTTC

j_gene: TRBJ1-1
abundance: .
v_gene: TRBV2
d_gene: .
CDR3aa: CASRTSAGGTEAFF
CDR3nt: TGTGCCAGCAGGACCTCGGCGGGGGGTACTGAAGCTTTCTTT

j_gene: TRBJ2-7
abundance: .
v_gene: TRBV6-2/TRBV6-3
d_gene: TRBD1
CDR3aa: CASSYPKTGDEAYEQYF
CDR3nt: TGTGCCAGCAGTTACCCCAAGACAGGGGACGAGGCCTACGAGCAGTACTTC

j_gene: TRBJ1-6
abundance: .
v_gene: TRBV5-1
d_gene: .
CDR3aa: CASSRPEEGLVSPLHF
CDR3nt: TGCGCCAGCAGCCGCCCAGAGGAGGGGCTTGTTTCACCCCTCCACTTT

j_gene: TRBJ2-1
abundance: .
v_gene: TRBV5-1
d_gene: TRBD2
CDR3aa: CASKPSGGTNNEQFF
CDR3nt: TGCGCCAGCAAACCTAGCGGGGGTACCAACAATGAGCAGTTCTTC

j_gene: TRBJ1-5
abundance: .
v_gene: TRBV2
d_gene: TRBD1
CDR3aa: CASRGDSRNQPQHF
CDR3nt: TGTGCCAGCAGGGGGGACAGCCGCAATCAGCCCCAGCATTTT

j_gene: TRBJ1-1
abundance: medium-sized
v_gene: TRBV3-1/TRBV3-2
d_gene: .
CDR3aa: CASSQGAGEWTEAFF
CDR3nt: TGTGCCAGCAGCCAAGGGGCGGGGGAATGGACTGAAGCTTTCTTT

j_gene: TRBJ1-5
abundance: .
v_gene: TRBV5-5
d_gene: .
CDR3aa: CASSLDFSLFNPYQPQHF
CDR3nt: TGTGCCAGCAGCTTAGACTTCAGTCTCTTCAATCCGTATCAGCCCCAGCATTTT

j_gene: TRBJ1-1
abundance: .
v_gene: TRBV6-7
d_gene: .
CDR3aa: CASSYLSDEVGKAFF
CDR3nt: TGTGCCAGCAGTTACCTATCTGACGAGGTTGGTAAAGCTTTCTTT

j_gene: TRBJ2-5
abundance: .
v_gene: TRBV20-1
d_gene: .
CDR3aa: CSASFGSETQYF
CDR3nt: TGCAGTGCTAGTTTCGGGTCCGAGACCCAGTACTTC

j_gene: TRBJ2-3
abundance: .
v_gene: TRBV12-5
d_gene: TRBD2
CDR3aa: CASGPAGGVPDTQYF
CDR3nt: TGTGCTAGTGGACCAGCGGGGGGAGTGCCAGATACGCAGTATTTT

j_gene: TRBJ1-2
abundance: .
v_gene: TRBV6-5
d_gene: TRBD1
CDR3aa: CASRGQASSGYTF
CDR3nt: TGTGCCAGCAGAGGACAGGCGTCCAGTGGCTACACCTTC

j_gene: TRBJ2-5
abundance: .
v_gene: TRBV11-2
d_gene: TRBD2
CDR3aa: CASSLETSGGARAQYF
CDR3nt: TGTGCCAGCAGCTTAGAGACTAGCGGGGGGGCCCGGGCCCAGTACTTC

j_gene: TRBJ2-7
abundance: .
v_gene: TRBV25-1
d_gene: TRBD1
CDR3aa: CASSPTGTGGYEQYF
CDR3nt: TGTGCCAGCAGTCCGACCGGGACAGGAGGGTACGAGCAGTACTTC

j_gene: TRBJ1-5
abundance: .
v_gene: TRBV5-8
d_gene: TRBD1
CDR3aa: CASSKYTGVQPQHF
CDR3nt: TGTGCCAGCAGCAAGTATACAGGGGTTCAGCCCCAGCATTTT

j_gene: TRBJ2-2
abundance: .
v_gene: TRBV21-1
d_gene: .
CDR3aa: CASSFRMTSGGANGELFF
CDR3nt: TGTGCCAGCAGCTTCCGAATGACTAGCGGGGGGGCTAACGGGGAGCTGTTTTTT

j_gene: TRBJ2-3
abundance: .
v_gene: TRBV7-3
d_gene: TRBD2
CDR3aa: CASSSRGTSGGGYTQYF
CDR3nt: TGTGCCAGCAGCTCCCGTGGGACTAGCGGGGGGGGTTATACGCAGTATTTT

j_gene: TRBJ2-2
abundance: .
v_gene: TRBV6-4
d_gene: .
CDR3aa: CASSAQGGTGELFF
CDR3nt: TGTGCCAGCAGTGCCCAGGGGGGAACCGGGGAGCTGTTTTTT

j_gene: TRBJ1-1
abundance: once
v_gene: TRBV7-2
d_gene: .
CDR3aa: CASSLTQGGTEAFF
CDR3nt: TGTGCCAGCAGCTTAACACAGGGTGGCACTGAAGCTTTCTTT